This TCR beta chain was observed in a study of T cells in Graves' hyperthyroidism and ophthalmopathy. An absence of ophthalmopathy progression within 18 months meant stable Graves' hyperthyroidism. Those with hyperthyroidism were 18 to 65 years old, newly diagnosed, and ill for under 2 months. Orbital computed tomography, thyroid ultrasound, serum thyroxine and TRAb, and clinical symptoms together informed the diagnoses. The CDR3 regions of TCR beta were amplified from RNA transcripts. With the HTBI primer set, the TCR CDR3 went through a first round of RT-PCR. Each CDR3 protein is one row after TCRdb ran MiXCR on the multiplex PCR reads. Altogether fewer than 850,000 distinct CDR3 sequences are present, around 16% being singletons, with the ten largest covering about a sixth. This clonotype was counted many times. Antigen specificity is unknown. Study-level results: Expanded thyroid clonotypes (above 0.001) were mostly also found in blood.

The sample consisted of blood. The TCR originated in a man aged 50 or older with Graves' hyperthyroidism.

The CDR3 spells CASSVAGVNNEQFF. The CDR3 region has the DNA TGTGCCAGCAGTGTAGCGGGAGTGAACAATGAGCAGTTCTTC. The chain joins TRBV2 to TRBJ2-1; the match to TRBD2 covers 9 bases. Germline V lookup: CDR1 SNHLY, CDR2 FYNNEI. CDR3 length: 14 residues. V lost 4 bases and J lost 5; bases outside the gene matches: 3.